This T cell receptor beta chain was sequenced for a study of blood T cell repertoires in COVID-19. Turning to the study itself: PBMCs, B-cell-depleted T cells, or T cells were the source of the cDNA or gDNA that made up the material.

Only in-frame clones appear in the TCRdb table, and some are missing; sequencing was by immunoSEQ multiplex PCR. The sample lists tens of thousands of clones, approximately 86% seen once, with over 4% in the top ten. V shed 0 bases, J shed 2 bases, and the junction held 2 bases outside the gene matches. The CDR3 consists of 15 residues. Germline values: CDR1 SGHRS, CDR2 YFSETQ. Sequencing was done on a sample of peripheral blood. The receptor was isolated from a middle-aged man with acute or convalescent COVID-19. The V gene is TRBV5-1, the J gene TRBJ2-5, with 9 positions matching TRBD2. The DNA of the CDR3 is TGCGCCAGCAGCTTGGGACTAGCGGTACAAGAGACCCAGTACTTC. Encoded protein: CASSLGLAVQETQYF.